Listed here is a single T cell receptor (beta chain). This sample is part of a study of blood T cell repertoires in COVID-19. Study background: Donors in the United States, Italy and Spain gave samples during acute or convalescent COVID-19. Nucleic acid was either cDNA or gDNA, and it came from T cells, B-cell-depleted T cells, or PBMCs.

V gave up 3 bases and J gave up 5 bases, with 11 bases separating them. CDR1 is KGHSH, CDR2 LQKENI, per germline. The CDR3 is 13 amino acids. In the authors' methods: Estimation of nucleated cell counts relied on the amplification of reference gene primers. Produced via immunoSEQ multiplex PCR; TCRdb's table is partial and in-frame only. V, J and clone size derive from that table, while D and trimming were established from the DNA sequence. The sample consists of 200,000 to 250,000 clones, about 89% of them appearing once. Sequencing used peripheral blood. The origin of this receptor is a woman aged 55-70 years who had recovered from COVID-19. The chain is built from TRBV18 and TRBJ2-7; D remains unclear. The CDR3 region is CASSPYSKHEQYF. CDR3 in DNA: TGTGCCAGCTCACCGTATAGCAAGCACGAGCAGTACTTC.